What follows describes a single T cell receptor (beta chain). The method was immunoSEQ multiplex PCR; TCRdb's version includes in-frame clones alone and lacks a portion of them. The data hold roughly 240,000 clones, with around nine tenths observed a single time. This sample is drawn from a study of blood T cell repertoires in COVID-19. Sequencing was performed on peripheral blood. The clonotype comes from a woman between 55 and 75 years old who had recovered from COVID-19.

CDR3 coding DNA: TGCGCCAGCAGTGAGGTACAGAGCATGGCTTTCTTT. Translation: CASSEVQSMAFF. The gene calls are TRBV10-2 and TRBJ1-1; D not resolved. The CDR3 runs to 12 residues. V was trimmed by 2 bases and J by 11 bases, leaving 12 bases between them. The germline CDR1 and CDR2 sequences are WSHSY and SAAADI.